These 2 T cell receptor beta chains were all obtained from the same sample, sequenced in a study of T cell repertoires and HLA-DP antigens. These receptors are not linked to any known antigen. Assay used: immunoSEQ multiplex PCR; TCRdb lists only in-frame clones, some missing. This sample yields 65,000 to 95,000 clones, of which roughly 75% are seen a single time; more than 1.5% belongs to the top ten. The sample was CD4+ T cells from PBMCs. Every receptor here comes from a man in his sixties in good health and CMV-seronegative.

This clone came up once. The V and J genes are TRBV11-1 and TRBJ2-1; 9 bases align to TRBD2. The CDR3 is made up of 16 amino acids. Germline V gene lookup returns CDR1 SGHAT and CDR2 FQDESV (reference sequence). V trimming: 3 bases; J trimming: 2 bases; junction bases outside the gene matches: 5. CDR3 in amino acids: CASSFTAGGAYNEQFF. CDR3 DNA: TGTGCCAGCAGCTTCACAGCGGGAGGAGCCTACAATGAGCAGTTCTTC.

This chain joins TRBV5-4 and TRBJ2-1; 7 nucleotides align to TRBD2. Germline assignment: CDR1 SGHNT and CDR2 YYREEE (reference sequence). CDR3 size: 14 residues. The junction had 2 bases not matched to a gene; V was cut back by 2 bases and J by 3 bases. CDR3: CASSFGGDYNEQFF. In DNA form, the CDR3 reads TGTGCCAGCAGCTTTGGGGGGGACTACAATGAGCAGTTCTTC.